This T cell receptor beta chain originates from a study of cytomegalovirus exposure and HLA in healthy donors. Primers for the PCR totalled 60 Vbeta and 13 Jbeta. Data came from immunoSEQ multiplex PCR; TCRdb stores just in-frame clones and leaves some out. The repertoire holds some 180,000 clones, with roughly 80% as singletons. This CDR3 comprises 13 residues. The germline V gene has CDR1 MNHEY and CDR2 SVGAGI. V was trimmed by 6 bases and J by 8 bases, leaving 16 bases between them. As for this clone: Its specificity is unknown.

Overall study results and limits: Follow-up analysis later connected one missense variant in DCLRE1C with trimming of TCR beta V- and J-genes.

This sequence joins TRBV6-5 and TRBJ1-2, with D uncertain. Sequencing was done on a sample of PBMCs. This clonotype was obtained from a woman under 30 in good health and CMV-seronegative. Here the CDR3 DNA reads TGTGCCAGCAGGGCATACACTACTGGGGGCTACACCTTC. It specifies CASRAYTTGGYTF.